The 11 T cell receptor beta chains listed next were all sequenced from one sample in a study of blood T cell repertoires in COVID-19. Libraries were prepared by immunoSEQ multiplex PCR; TCRdb keeps only in-frame clonotypes and omits some of them. The sample shows 200,000 to 250,000 clones, 85% to 90% of them seen only once. Sequencing was done on a sample of PBMCs or T cells enriched from blood (not recorded which). These receptors were collected from a young woman in a cohort exposed to, infected with or recovered from COVID-19 (not recorded which).

The J gene is TRBJ1-4, the V gene TRBV19; D remains ambiguous. The V and J ends lost 6 bases and 8 bases respectively, with 13 bases between them. The CDR3 runs to 13 residues. CDR1 is LNHDA, CDR2 SQIVND, per germline (reference sequence). CDR3 region: CASSLVGGEKLFF. Written as DNA, the CDR3 is TGTGCCAGTAGCCTGGTAGGAGGGGAAAAACTGTTTTTT.

This rearrangement joins TRBV6-5 to TRBJ2-7, with D possibly matching TRBD1 (7 bases). This CDR3 contains 15 residues. The germline V gene has CDR1 MNHEY and CDR2 SVGAGI. V dropped 6 bases and J dropped 6 bases, with 21 bases sitting between them. CDR3 in amino acids: CASRRERQGSPEQYF. The CDR3 nucleotides read TGTGCCAGCAGGCGGGAACGACAGGGATCGCCCGAGCAGTACTTC.

CDR3 sequence: CASDFTGRYGYTF. In nucleotides, the CDR3 is TGTGCCAGCGATTTCACAGGGAGATATGGCTACACCTTC. The genes are TRBV2 and TRBJ1-2; TRBD1 is a possible D gene (6 bases). V gave up 8 bases and J gave up 5 bases, with 15 bases separating them. The V gene's germline CDR1 is SNHLY and CDR2 FYNNEI. This CDR3 region has 13 residues.

This clone was counted a few times. The chain is built from TRBV3-1 (or the pseudogene TRBV3-2) and TRBJ2-5; 9 nucleotides agree with TRBD2. V shed 6 bases and J 7 bases; nucleotides not matched to a gene: 9. Germline V gene lookup returns CDR1 LGHDT and CDR2 YNNKEL (reference sequence). The CDR3 runs to 14 residues. CDR3 bases: TGTGCCAGCAGGACTAGCGGTGGGGGGTGGACCCAGTACTTC. It translates to CASRTSGGGWTQYF.

This clone was detected only a few times. V is TRBV2 and J is TRBJ2-7, with 7 nucleotides matching TRBD2. Looked up from germline, CDR1 is SNHLY and CDR2 is FYNNEI. The CDR3 extends over 14 amino acids. The junction had 7 bases not matched to a gene; V was cut back by 5 bases and J by 3 bases. The CDR3 reads CASSSGTAIYEQYF. The CDR3, as DNA: TGTGCCAGCAGTAGCGGGACGGCCATCTACGAGCAGTACTTC.

This sequence joins TRBV7-9 and TRBJ2-5; TRBD2 aligns across 9 bases. The CDR3 totals 14 residues. Unmatched junction bases numbered 8, after V lost 5 bases and J lost 7 bases. Germline values: CDR1 SEHNR, CDR2 FQNEAQ (reference sequence). This chain's CDR3 is CASSPIAGERTQYF. As DNA, the CDR3 is TGTGCCAGCAGCCCGATAGCGGGAGAAAGGACCCAGTACTTC.

V is TRBV3-1 (or the pseudogene TRBV3-2) and J is TRBJ2-6, with TRBD1 as a possible D gene (6 bases). The germline V gene encodes CDR1 LGHDT and CDR2 YNNKEL (reference sequence). CDR3 length equals 19 residues. Trimming took off 1 base at V and 1 base at J, with 17 bases between the two ends. In DNA, the CDR3 is TGTGCCAGCAGCCAAGCATCAACAGGGATCATATCTGGGGCCAACGTCCTGACTTTC. It codes for CASSQASTGIISGANVLTF.

This chain connects TRBV3-1 (or the pseudogene TRBV3-2) to TRBJ1-1; D is ambiguous. Trimming pared 2 bases from V and 0 bases from J, leaving 7 bases between. The germline gives CDR1 LGHDT, CDR2 YNNKEL (reference sequence). The CDR3 consists of 14 residues. The CDR3 DNA follows: TGTGCCAGCAGCCAAATTCAGATGAACACTGAAGCTTTCTTT. Translated: CASSQIQMNTEAFF.

The rearrangement uses TRBV7-9 and TRBJ2-7; 11 bases fit TRBD2. Germline assignment: CDR1 SEHNR and CDR2 FQNEAQ (reference sequence). After removal of 3 bases from V and 2 bases from J, the junction contained 3 bases not matched to a gene. CDR3 length equals 15 residues. The CDR3 here is CASSFETSGTYEQYF. The CDR3, as DNA: TGTGCCAGCAGCTTCGAGACTAGCGGGACCTACGAGCAGTACTTC.

The rearrangement links TRBV30 to TRBJ2-2, with TRBD2 matching 8 bases. The V gene's germline CDR1 is GTSNPN and CDR2 SVGIG (reference sequence). V dropped 0 bases and J dropped 3; count of bases not matched to a gene: 3. This CDR3 is 15 amino acids long. The CDR3 loop reads CAWSVGTRDTGELFF. The CDR3 nucleotides read TGTGCCTGGAGTGTGGGGACTAGGGACACCGGGGAGCTGTTTTTT.

This chain connects TRBV6-1 to TRBJ2-1; TRBD2 agrees at 10 bases. The CDR3 is 13 residues long. J gave up 4 bases and V 7 bases, and 1 base lay outside the gene matches. The germline CDR1 and CDR2 sequences are MNHNS and SASEGT. CDR3: CASMTSGYNEQFF. The CDR3 nucleotides are TGTGCCAGCATGACTAGCGGGTACAATGAGCAGTTCTTC.